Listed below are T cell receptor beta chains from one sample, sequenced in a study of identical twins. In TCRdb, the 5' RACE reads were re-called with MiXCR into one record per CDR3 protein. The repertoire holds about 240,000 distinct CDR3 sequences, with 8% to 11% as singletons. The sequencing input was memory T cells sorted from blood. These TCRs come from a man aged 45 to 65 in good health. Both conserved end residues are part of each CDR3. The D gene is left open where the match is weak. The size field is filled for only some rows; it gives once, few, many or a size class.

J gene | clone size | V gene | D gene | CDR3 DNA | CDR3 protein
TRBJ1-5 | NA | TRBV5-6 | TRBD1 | TGTGCCAGCAGCAACGGACAGGGGCGGCCCCAGCATTTT | CASSNGQGRPQHF
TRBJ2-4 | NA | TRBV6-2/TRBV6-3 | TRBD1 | TGTGCCAGCAGTACAGGGGTGAACATTCAGTACTTC | CASSTGVNIQYF
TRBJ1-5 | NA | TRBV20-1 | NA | TGCAGTGCTAGGGAAACAGGGAGGAAGGATCAGCCCCAGCATTTT | CSARETGRKDQPQHF
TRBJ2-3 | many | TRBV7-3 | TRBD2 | TGTGCCAGCAGCTTAATTGCGTCTAGCGGGGCGCCTAGCACAGATACGCAGTATTTT | CASSLIASSGAPSTDTQYF
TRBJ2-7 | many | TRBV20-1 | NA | TGCAGTGCTAGAGATCTCCGTAGACCACACTACGAGCAGTACTTC | CSARDLRRPHYEQYF
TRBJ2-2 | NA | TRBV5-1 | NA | TGCGCCAGCAGCTTGGTCCAAACAGGGACCGGGGAGCTGTTTTTT | CASSLVQTGTGELFF
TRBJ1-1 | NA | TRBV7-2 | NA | TGTGCCAGCAGCTTGTCCAAGGTGAACACTGAAGCTTTCTTT | CASSLSKVNTEAFF
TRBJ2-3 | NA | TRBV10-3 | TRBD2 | TGTGCCATCACCGACCCGGGACTAGCGGGGGGCAGCACAGATACGCAGTATTTT | CAITDPGLAGGSTDTQYF
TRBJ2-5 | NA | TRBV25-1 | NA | TGTGCCAGCAGAGGACAGAATTCGGAGACCCAGTACTTC | CASRGQNSETQYF
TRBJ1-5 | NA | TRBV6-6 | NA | TGTGCCAGCAGGCGGGGGTTCAATCAGCCCCAGCATTTT | CASRRGFNQPQHF
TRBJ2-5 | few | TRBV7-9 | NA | TGTGCCAGCAGCTTAGCGCAGGATGTTAAAGAGACCCAGTACTTC | CASSLAQDVKETQYF
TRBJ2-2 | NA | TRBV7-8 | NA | TGTGCCAGCAGCTTAAGACCCGGGGTAGGCGGGGAGCTGTTTTTT | CASSLRPGVGGELFF
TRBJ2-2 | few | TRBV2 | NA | TGTGCCACCCCAGGGGGGGCTGCCGAAAGCGGGGAGCTGTTTTTT | CATPGGAAESGELFF
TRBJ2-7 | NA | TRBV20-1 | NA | TGCAGTGCTAGAGTGGGGGACGGTTCACACGAGCAGTACTTC | CSARVGDGSHEQYF
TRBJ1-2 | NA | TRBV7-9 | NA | TGTGCCAGCAGCTTGCTTACGAGCTATGGCTACACCTTC | CASSLLTSYGYTF
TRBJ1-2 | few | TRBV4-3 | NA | TGCGCCAGCAGCCAAGATGGGCGGTATGGCTACACCTTC | CASSQDGRYGYTF
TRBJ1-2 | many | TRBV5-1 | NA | TGCGCCAGCAGCTTGGAAGATAATGGCTACACCTTC | CASSLEDNGYTF
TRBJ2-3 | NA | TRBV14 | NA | TGTGCCAGCAGCCCCCTCGATACAGGACGCACAGATACGCAGTATTTT | CASSPLDTGRTDTQYF
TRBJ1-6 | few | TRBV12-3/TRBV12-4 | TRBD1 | TGTGCCAGCAGAGAGACAGGGGGTAATTCACCCCTCCACTTT | CASRETGGNSPLHF
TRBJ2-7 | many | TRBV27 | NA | TGTGCCAGCAGTTTCGGGACAAATGGGCCCTACGAGCAGTACTTC | CASSFGTNGPYEQYF
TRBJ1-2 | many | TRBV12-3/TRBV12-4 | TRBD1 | TGTGCCAGCAGTCCGAGGAGGACAGGGGTTGGCTACACCTTC | CASSPRRTGVGYTF
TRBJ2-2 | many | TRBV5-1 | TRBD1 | TGCGCCAGCAGCTTGTCGGGGACAGAGAACACCGGGGAGCTGTTTTTT | CASSLSGTENTGELFF
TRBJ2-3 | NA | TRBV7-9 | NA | TGTGCCAGCAGCTTATTACGGCTAGCGAGCACAGATACGCAGTATTTT | CASSLLRLASTDTQYF
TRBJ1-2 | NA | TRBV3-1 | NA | TGTGCCAGCAGCCAAGGAGGGGGGGGATCGACTTATGGCTACACCTTC | CASSQGGGGSTYGYTF
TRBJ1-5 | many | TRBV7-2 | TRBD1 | TGTGCCAGCAGCTGGAGACAGGGAGGAAATCAGCCCCAGCATTTT | CASSWRQGGNQPQHF
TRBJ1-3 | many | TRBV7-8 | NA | TGTGCCAGCAGCTTAGGGCCGTTCTCTGGAAACACCATATATTTT | CASSLGPFSGNTIYF
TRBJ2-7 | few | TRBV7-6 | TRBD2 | TGTGCCAGCAGCTCTCCATCAGACTCGGGAGGCGAGGAGTACTTC | CASSSPSDSGGEEYF
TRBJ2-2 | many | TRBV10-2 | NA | TGCGCCAGCAGAGCAGTAAACACCGGGGAGCTGTTTTTT | CASRAVNTGELFF
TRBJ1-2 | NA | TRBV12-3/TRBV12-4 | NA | TGTGCCAGCAGTTTCGTCACAGGCCGAAGTGGCTACACCTTC | CASSFVTGRSGYTF
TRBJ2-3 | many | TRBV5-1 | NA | TGCGCCAGCAGCCGAGAGGGCGGGACTAGCACAGATACGCAGTATTTT | CASSREGGTSTDTQYF
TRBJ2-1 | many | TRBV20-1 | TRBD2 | TGCAGTGCTAGGACTAGCGGGGGGGCCTTCGAAAATGAGCAGTTCTTC | CSARTSGGAFENEQFF